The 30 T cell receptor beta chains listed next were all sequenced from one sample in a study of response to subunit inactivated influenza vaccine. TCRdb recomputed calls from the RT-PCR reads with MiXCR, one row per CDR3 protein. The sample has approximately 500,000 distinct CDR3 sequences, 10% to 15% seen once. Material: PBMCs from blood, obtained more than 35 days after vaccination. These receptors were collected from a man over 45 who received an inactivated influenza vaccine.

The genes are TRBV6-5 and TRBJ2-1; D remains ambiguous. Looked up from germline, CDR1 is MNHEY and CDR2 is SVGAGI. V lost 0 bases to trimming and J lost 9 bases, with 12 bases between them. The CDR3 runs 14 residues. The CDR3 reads CASSYSTIITEQFF. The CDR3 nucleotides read TGTGCCAGCAGTTACTCGACCATTATCACTGAGCAGTTCTTC.

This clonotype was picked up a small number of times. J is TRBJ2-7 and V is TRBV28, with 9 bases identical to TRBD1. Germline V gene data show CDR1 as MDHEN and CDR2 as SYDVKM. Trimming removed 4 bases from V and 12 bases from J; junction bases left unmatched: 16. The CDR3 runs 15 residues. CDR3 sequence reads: CASSWGQGDPEFTYF. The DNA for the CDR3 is TGTGCCAGCAGTTGGGGACAGGGCGATCCTGAGTTTACGTACTTC.

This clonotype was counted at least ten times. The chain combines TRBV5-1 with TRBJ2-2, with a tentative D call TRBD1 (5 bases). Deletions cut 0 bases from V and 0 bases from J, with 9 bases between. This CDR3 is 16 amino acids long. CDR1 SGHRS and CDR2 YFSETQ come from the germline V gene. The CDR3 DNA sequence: TGCGCCAGCAGCTTGGTAGGGGCGACGAACACCGGGGAGCTGTTTTTT. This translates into CASSLVGATNTGELFF.

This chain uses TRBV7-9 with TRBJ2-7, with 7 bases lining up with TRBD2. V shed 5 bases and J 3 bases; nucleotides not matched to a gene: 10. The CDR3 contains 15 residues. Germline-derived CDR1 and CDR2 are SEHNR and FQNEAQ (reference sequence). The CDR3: CASSPGGTNNYEQYF. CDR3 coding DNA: TGTGCCAGCAGCCCGGGCGGGACTAATAACTACGAGCAGTACTTC.

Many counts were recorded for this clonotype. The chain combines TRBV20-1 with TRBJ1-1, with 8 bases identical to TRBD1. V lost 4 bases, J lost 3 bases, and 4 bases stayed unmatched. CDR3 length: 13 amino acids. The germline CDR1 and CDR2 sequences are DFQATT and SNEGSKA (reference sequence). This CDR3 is CSATGGLHTEAFF. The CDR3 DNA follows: TGCAGTGCTACAGGGGGCTTGCACACTGAAGCTTTCTTT.

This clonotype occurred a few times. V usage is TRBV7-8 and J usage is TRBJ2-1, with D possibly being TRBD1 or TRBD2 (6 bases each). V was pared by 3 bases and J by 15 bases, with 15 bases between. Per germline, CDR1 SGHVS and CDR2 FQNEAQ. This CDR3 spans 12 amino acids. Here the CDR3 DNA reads TGTGCCAGCAGCTTGGACGAGGGGGGTTTGTTCTTC. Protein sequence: CASSLDEGGLFF.

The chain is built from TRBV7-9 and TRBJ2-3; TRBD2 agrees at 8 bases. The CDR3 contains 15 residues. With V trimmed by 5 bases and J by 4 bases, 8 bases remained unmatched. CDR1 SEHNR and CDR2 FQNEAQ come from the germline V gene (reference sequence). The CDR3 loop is CASSPRGGVSDTQYF. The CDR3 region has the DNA TGTGCCAGCAGCCCCCGGGGGGGGGTCTCAGATACGCAGTATTTT. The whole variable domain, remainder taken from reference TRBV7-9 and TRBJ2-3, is DTGVSQNPRHKITKRGQNVTFRCDPISEHNRLYWYRQTLGQGPEFLTYFQNEAQLEKSRLLSDRFSAERPKGSFSTLEIQRTEQGDSAMYLCASSPRGGVSDTQYFGPGTRLTVL.

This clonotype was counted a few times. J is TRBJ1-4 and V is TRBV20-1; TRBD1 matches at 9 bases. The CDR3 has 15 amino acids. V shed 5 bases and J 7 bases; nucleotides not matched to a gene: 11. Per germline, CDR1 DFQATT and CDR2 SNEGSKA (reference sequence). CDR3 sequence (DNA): TGCAGTGCTGGGGCACAGGGGGCTGGGGTTGAAAAACTGTTTTTT. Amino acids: CSAGAQGAGVEKLFF.

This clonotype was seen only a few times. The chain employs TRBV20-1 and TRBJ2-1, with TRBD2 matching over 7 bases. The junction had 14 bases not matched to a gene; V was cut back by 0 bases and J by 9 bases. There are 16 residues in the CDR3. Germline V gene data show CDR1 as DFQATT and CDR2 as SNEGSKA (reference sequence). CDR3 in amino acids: CSARDGYRTRSPEQFF. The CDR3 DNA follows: TGCAGTGCTAGAGATGGGTATAGGACTAGGTCCCCTGAGCAGTTCTTC.

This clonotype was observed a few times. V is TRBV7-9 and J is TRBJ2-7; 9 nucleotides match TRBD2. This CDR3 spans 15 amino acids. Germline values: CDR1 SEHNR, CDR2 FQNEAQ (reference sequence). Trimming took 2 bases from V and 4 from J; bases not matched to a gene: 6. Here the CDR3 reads CASSLTAGGPYEQYF. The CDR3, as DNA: TGTGCCAGCAGCTTAACTGCGGGAGGGCCATACGAGCAGTACTTC. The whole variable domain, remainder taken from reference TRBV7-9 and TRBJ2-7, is DTGVSQNPRHKITKRGQNVTFRCDPISEHNRLYWYRQTLGQGPEFLTYFQNEAQLEKSRLLSDRFSAERPKGSFSTLEIQRTEQGDSAMYLCASSLTAGGPYEQYFGPGTRLTVT.

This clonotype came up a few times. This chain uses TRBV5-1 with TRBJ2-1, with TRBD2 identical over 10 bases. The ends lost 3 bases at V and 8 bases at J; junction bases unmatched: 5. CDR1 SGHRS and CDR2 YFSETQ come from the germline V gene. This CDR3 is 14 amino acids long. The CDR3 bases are TGCGCCAGCAGCTGGAGGACTAGCGGCGATGAGCAGTTCTTC. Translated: CASSWRTSGDEQFF.

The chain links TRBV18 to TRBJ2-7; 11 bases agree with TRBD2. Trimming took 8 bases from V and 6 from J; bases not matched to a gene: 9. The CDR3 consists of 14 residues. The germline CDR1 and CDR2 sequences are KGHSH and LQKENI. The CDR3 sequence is CASRSSGRAGEQYF. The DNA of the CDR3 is TGTGCCAGCCGAAGTAGCGGGAGGGCCGGCGAGCAGTACTTC. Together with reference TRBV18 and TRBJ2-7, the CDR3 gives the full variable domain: NAGVMQNPRHLVRRRGQEARLRCSPMKGHSHVYWYRQLPEEGLKFMVYLQKENIIDESGMPKERFSAEFPKEGPSILRIQQVVRGDSAAYFCASRSSGRAGEQYFGPGTRLTVT.

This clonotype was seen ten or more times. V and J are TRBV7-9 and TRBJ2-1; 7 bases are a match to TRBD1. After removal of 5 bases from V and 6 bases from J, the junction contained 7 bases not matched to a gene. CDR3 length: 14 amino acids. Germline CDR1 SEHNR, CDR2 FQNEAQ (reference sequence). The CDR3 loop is CASSKARQGNEQFF. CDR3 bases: TGTGCCAGCAGCAAGGCTCGACAGGGCAATGAGCAGTTCTTC.

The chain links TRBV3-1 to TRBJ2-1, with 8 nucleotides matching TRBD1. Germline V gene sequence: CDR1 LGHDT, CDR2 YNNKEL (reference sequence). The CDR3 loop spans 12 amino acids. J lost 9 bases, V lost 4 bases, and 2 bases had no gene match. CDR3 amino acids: CASSRQGFEQFF. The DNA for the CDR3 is TGTGCCAGCAGCCGACAGGGGTTTGAGCAGTTCTTC.

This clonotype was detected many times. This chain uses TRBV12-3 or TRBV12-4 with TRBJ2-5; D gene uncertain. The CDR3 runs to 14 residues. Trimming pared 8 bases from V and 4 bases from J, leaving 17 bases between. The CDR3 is CASSMRSIGETQYF. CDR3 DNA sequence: TGTGCCAGCTCAATGAGGAGTATAGGAGAGACCCAGTACTTC.

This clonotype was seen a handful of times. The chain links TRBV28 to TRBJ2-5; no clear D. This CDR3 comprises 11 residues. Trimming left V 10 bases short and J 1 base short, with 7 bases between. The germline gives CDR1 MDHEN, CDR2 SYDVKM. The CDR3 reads CAISSQETQYF. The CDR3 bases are TGTGCCATCTCCAGCCAAGAGACCCAGTACTTC.

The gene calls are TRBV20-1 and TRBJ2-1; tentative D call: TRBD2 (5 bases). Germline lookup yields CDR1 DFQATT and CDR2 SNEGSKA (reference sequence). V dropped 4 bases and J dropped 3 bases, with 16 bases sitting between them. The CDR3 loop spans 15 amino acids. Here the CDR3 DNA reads TGCAGTGCTACAGTGCGGGCCCCCCTCTACAATGAGCAGTTCTTC. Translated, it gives CSATVRAPLYNEQFF.

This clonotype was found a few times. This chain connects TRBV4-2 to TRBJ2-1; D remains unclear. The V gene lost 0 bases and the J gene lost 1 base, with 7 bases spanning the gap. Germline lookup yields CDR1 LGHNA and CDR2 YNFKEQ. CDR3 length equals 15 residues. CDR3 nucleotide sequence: TGTGCCAGCAGCCAAGAAATGGGGTCCTACAATGAGCAGTTCTTC. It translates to CASSQEMGSYNEQFF.

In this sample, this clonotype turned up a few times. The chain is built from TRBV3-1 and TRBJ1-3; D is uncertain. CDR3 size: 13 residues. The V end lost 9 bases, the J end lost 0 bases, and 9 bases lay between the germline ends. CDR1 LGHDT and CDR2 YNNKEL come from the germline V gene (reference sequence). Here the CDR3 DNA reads TGTGCCAGTTCGTCTGCCTCTGGAAACACCATATATTTT. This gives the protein CASSSASGNTIYF.

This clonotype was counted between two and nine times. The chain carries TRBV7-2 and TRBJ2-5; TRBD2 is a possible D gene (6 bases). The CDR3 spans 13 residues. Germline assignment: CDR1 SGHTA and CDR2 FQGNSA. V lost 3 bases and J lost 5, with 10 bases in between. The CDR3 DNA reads TGTGCCAGCAGCTTCGGGAGTGTGGAGACCCAGTACTTC. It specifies CASSFGSVETQYF.

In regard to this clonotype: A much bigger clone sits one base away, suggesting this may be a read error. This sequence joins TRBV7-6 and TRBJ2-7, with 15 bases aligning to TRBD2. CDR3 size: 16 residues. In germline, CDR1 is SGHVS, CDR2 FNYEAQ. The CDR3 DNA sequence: TGTGCCAGCAGCTCGGGACTAGCGGGGGGCGGCAACGAGCAGTGCTTC. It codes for CASSSGLAGGGNEQCF.

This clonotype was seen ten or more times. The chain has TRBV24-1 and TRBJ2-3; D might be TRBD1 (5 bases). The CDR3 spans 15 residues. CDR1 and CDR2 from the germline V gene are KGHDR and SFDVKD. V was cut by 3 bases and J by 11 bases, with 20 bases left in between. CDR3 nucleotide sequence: TGTGCCACCAGTGATCCGAGTTTACAGGAGTGGGAGCAGTATTTT. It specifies CATSDPSLQEWEQYF.

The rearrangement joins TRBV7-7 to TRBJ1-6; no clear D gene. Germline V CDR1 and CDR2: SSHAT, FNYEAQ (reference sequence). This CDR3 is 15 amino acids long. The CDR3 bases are TGTGCTTTAACACGGGTATTGGGTTATAATTCACCCCTCCACTTT. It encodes CALTRVLGYNSPLHF.

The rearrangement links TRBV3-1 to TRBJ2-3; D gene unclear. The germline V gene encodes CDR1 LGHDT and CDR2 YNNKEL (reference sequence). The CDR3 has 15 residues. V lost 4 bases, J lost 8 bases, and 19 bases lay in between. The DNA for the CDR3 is TGTGCCAGCAGCCCGGATTACGGCCTTAATGTTACGCAGTATTTT. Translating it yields CASSPDYGLNVTQYF.

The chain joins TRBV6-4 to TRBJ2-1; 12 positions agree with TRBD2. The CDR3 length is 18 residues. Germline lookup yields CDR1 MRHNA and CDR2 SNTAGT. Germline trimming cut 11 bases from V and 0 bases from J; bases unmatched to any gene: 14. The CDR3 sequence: CALCTVTSGRNSYNEQFF. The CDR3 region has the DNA TGTGCCCTCTGCACCGTTACTAGCGGGAGGAACTCCTACAATGAGCAGTTCTTC.

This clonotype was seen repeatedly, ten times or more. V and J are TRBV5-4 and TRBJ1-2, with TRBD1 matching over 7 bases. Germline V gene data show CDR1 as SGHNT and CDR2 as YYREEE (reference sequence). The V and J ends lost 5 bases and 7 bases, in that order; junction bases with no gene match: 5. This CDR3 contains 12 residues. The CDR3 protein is CASRQGEGGYTF. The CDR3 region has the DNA TGTGCCAGCAGGCAGGGGGAGGGTGGCTACACCTTC.

This CDR3 reads CASTVQGNQPQHF. The CDR3 DNA follows: TGTGCCAGCACCGTTCAGGGAAATCAGCCCCAGCATTTT. J is TRBJ1-5 and V is TRBV28, with D perhaps TRBD1 (5 bases). V gave up 7 bases and J gave up 4 bases, with 11 bases separating them. The germline V gene has CDR1 MDHEN and CDR2 SYDVKM. The length of the CDR3 is 13 residues.

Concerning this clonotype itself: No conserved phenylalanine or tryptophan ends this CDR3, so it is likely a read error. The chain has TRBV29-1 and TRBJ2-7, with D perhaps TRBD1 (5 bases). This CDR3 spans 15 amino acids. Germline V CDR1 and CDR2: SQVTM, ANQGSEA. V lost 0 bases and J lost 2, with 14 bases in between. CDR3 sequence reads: CSVEDPVTAPYEQYI. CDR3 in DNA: TGCAGCGTTGAAGATCCCGTGACAGCCCCCTACGAGCAGTACATC.

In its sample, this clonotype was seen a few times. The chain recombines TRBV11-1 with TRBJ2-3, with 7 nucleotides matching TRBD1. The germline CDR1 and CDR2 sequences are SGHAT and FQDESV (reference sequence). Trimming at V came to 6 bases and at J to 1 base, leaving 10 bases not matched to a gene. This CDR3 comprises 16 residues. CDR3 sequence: CASSSSVTGRTDTQYF. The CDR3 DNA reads TGTGCCAGCAGTAGCTCCGTGACAGGGCGCACAGATACGCAGTATTTT.

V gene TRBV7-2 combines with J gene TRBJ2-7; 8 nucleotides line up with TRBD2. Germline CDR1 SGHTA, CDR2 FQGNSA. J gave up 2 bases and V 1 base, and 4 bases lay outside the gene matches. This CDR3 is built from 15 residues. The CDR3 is CASSLVRGVAYEQYF. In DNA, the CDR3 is TGTGCCAGCAGCTTAGTGCGGGGGGTAGCCTACGAGCAGTACTTC.